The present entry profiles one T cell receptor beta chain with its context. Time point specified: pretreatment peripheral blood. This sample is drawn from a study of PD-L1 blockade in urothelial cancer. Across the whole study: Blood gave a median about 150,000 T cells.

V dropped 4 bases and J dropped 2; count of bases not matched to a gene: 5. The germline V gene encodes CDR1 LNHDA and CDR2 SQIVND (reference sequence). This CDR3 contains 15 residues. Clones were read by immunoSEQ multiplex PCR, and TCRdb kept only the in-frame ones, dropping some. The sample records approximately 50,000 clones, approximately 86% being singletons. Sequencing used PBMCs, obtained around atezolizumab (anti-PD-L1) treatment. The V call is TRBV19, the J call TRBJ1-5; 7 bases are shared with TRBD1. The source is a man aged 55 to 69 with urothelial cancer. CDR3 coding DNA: TGTGCCAGTAGTACCAGGGGGAGCGGCAATCAGCCCCAGCATTTT. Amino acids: CASSTRGSGNQPQHF.